This passage covers 3 T cell receptor beta chains from one sample sequenced in a study of blood T cell repertoires in COVID-19. Repertoires were generated with immunoSEQ multiplex PCR, while TCRdb's copy carries only in-frame clones and drops some. The table includes about 360,000 clones, approximately 86% detected once. The sample comprised PBMCs or T cells enriched from blood (not recorded which). Receptor source: a woman in her 40s with acute COVID-19.

This clone was seen a handful of times. The chain couples TRBV5-1 to TRBJ1-6, with TRBD1 matching over 10 bases. From germline, CDR1 is SGHRS and CDR2 YFSETQ. Trimming at V came to 5 bases and at J to 10 bases, leaving 12 bases not matched to a gene. The CDR3 covers 16 residues. CDR3 nucleotide sequence: TGCGCCAGCAGGGGTACTGGGACAGGGGAACAATCACCCCTCCACTTT. Its protein product is CASRGTGTGEQSPLHF. The complete variable domain, with remaining parts taken from reference TRBV5-1 and TRBJ1-6, reads KAGVTQTPRYLIKTRGQQVTLSCSPISGHRSVSWYQQTPGQGLQFLFEYFSETQRNKGNFPGRFSGRQFSNSRSEMNVSTLELGDSALYLCASRGTGTGEQSPLHFGNGTRLTVT.

The chain has TRBV7-9 and TRBJ1-1, with 8 bases fitting TRBD1. The length of the CDR3 is 15 residues. Losses at the gene ends were 5 bases for V and 3 bases for J; bases not matched to a gene: 8. In germline, CDR1 is SEHNR, CDR2 FQNEAQ (reference sequence). CDR3 sequence (DNA): TGTGCCAGCAGCCCAGACAGGGGAGGGGACACTGAAGCTTTCTTT. Its protein is CASSPDRGGDTEAFF.

This clone was counted a single time. The V gene is TRBV6-5, the J gene TRBJ1-4; 7 nucleotides match TRBD1. Germline CDR1 is MNHEY and CDR2 is SVGAGI. The V and J ends lost 2 bases and 4 bases, in that order; junction bases with no gene match: 4. The CDR3 extends over 15 amino acids. The CDR3 sequence is CASSYGAGGNEKLFF. Here the CDR3 DNA reads TGTGCCAGCAGTTACGGGGCAGGGGGTAATGAAAAACTGTTTTTT.